The T cell receptor (beta chain) under discussion was sequenced for a study of blood T cell repertoires in COVID-19. Germline V lookup: CDR1 SGHDN, CDR2 FVKESK. J gave up 5 bases and V 4 bases, and 5 bases lay outside the gene matches. The CDR3 totals 14 residues. Clones were sequenced by immunoSEQ multiplex PCR, and TCRdb holds only the in-frame ones, with some missing. Of 90,000 to 150,000 clones listed, 77% are singletons. Sequenced material: peripheral blood. This rearrangement joins TRBV14 to TRBJ2-5; TRBD2 agrees at 9 bases. This sequence was found in a human donor in a cohort sampled during active COVID-19. CDR3 loop: CASSRAGGPETQYF. CDR3 DNA: TGTGCCAGCAGCCGGGCGGGGGGGCCGGAGACCCAGTACTTC.